A single sample gave rise to the 25 T cell receptor beta chains below, sequenced in a study of shared clonotypes between healthy human individuals. Positively selected for CCR7, the CD45RO-negative cells used as naive CD8 cells excluded terminally differentiated effector memory CD45RA+ cells. The repertoire was sequenced with immunoSEQ multiplex PCR; TCRdb's copy has only in-frame clones and lacks some. The data contain 760,000 or so clones, roughly 96% of them singletons. Sequenced sample: naive CD8+ T cells sorted from blood. Every receptor here comes from a man aged 25-45 years in good health.

The rearrangement links TRBV28 to TRBJ2-7, with a tentative D call TRBD1 (5 bases). V shed 2 bases and J shed 3 bases, with 11 bases lying between them. CDR3 length: 14 residues. Germline CDR1 is MDHEN and CDR2 is SYDVKM. The CDR3 loop is CASSLRAGYYEQYF. For the CDR3, the DNA is TGTGCCAGCAGTTTAAGGGCAGGGTACTACGAGCAGTACTTC.

The V gene is TRBV27, the J gene TRBJ1-4; D is undetermined. The V gene's germline CDR1 is MNHEY and CDR2 SMNVEV (reference sequence). V dropped 5 bases and J dropped 7 bases, with 14 bases sitting between them. This CDR3 region has 14 residues. CDR3: CASSVTVTAEKLFF. CDR3 DNA: TGTGCCAGCAGTGTCACTGTGACCGCTGAAAAACTGTTTTTT.

J is TRBJ2-3 and V is TRBV5-5; D gene uncertain. CDR1 and CDR2 (germline): SGHKS, YYEKEE (reference sequence). This CDR3 region has 14 residues. V dropped 5 bases and J dropped 1 base, with 11 bases sitting between them. In DNA, the CDR3 is TGTGCCAGCAGAACCGACATACGCACAGATACGCAGTATTTT. Amino acid sequence: CASRTDIRTDTQYF.

This chain joins TRBV27 and TRBJ2-7, with 7 bases that match TRBD1. The CDR3 loop spans 18 amino acids. V lost 7 bases, J lost 2 bases, and 20 bases stayed unmatched. CDR1 MNHEY and CDR2 SMNVEV come from the germline V gene (reference sequence). The DNA for the CDR3 is TGTGCCAGCACCACGACAGGGAAAAAAGGGCCTGTGACCTACGAGCAGTACTTC. Residues: CASTTTGKKGPVTYEQYF.

The chain joins TRBV5-6 to TRBJ2-7, with a weak D call TRBD1 (5 bases). V gave up 5 bases and J gave up 0 bases, with 15 bases separating them. The CDR3 spans 15 residues. CDR1 and CDR2 from the germline V gene are SGHDT and YYEEEE. In DNA form, the CDR3 reads TGTGCCAGCAGTCTGGGGCCGGGCCTCTCCTACGAGCAGTACTTC. This translates into CASSLGPGLSYEQYF. Full variable domain (missing parts from reference TRBV5-6 and TRBJ2-7): DAGVTQSPTHLIKTRGQQVTLRCSPKSGHDTVSWYQQALGQGPQFIFQYYEEEERQRGNFPDRFSGHQFPNYSSELNVNALLLGDSALYLCASSLGPGLSYEQYFGPGTRLTVT.

The V call is TRBV7-7, the J call TRBJ2-7; 9 bases are a match to TRBD2. In germline, CDR1 is SSHAT, CDR2 FNYEAQ (reference sequence). The ends lost 6 bases at V and 6 bases at J; junction bases unmatched: 15. The CDR3 contains 16 residues. The CDR3 protein is CASRSKIAGVSSEQYF. The CDR3 DNA is TGTGCCAGCAGGTCCAAAATAGCGGGAGTAAGCTCCGAGCAGTACTTC.

The chain recombines TRBV7-9 with TRBJ1-4, with 7 bases aligning to TRBD1. V trimming: 5 bases; J trimming: 7 bases; junction bases outside the gene matches: 13. In germline, CDR1 is SEHNR, CDR2 FQNEAQ (reference sequence). This CDR3 region has 16 residues. The CDR3 DNA reads TGTGCCAGCAGCCCAACGTCCGGGACAGTCGGTGAAAAACTGTTTTTT. It specifies CASSPTSGTVGEKLFF.

This sequence joins TRBV13 and TRBJ1-1; D call uncertain. The V gene's germline CDR1 is PRHDT and CDR2 FYEKMQ (reference sequence). The length of the CDR3 is 14 residues. Trimming cost V 4 bases and J 0 bases, with 9 bases left between them. In nucleotides, the CDR3 is TGTGCCAGCAGCTCCACGGATATGAACACTGAAGCTTTCTTT. This translates into CASSSTDMNTEAFF.

The chain joins TRBV5-6 to TRBJ2-1; 7 bases map to TRBD1. The ends lost 0 bases at V and 5 bases at J; junction bases unmatched: 11. This CDR3 is 17 amino acids long. Germline-derived CDR1 and CDR2 are SGHDT and YYEEEE. The DNA for the CDR3 is TGTGCCAGCAGCTTGGCGTTAGGAACAGGGGTCCACAATGAGCAGTTCTTC. Its protein product is CASSLALGTGVHNEQFF.

This chain connects TRBV7-9 to TRBJ2-5; tentatively, D is TRBD2 (6 bases). CDR1 SEHNR and CDR2 FQNEAQ come from the germline V gene (reference sequence). The CDR3 has 17 amino acids. The V end was cut by 5 bases, the J end by 4 bases, with 23 bases between. CDR3 DNA: TGTGCCAGCAGCCCCCCCCCTGTGCAAGAGGGAGGAGAGACCCAGTACTTC. Its translation is CASSPPPVQEGGETQYF.

The genes are TRBV9 and TRBJ2-7; 8 nucleotides match TRBD2. The length of the CDR3 is 15 residues. Germline CDR1 reads SGDLS; CDR2 reads YYNGEE. Unmatched junction bases numbered 6, after V lost 0 bases and J lost 4 bases. The CDR3 here is CASSVAAGAAYEQYF. CDR3 bases: TGTGCCAGCAGCGTAGCAGCGGGAGCAGCATACGAGCAGTACTTC. Combining the CDR3 with reference TRBV9 and TRBJ2-7 gives the whole variable domain DSGVTQTPKHLITATGQRVTLRCSPRSGDLSVYWYQQSLDQGLQFLIQYYNGEERAKGNILERFSAQQFPDLHSELNLSSLELGDSALYFCASSVAAGAAYEQYFGPGTRLTVT.

This clone showed up just once. The chain is built from TRBV30 and TRBJ2-2; tentatively, D is TRBD2 (5 bases). The CDR3 is 12 amino acids. V was shortened by 8 bases and J by 1 base, with 8 bases between the two germline ends. Germline CDR1 reads GTSNPN; CDR2 reads SVGIG (reference sequence). CDR3 coding DNA: TGTGCCCGGGCGGGGAACACCGGGGAGCTGTTTTTT. This translates into CARAGNTGELFF.

The rearrangement uses TRBV7-6 and TRBJ2-2; TRBD1 agrees at 8 bases. V was clipped by 1 base and J by 6 bases; unmatched bases: 4. The germline V gene has CDR1 SGHVS and CDR2 FNYEAQ. The CDR3 has 15 residues. This CDR3 reads CASSLGTGKSGELFF. DNA for the CDR3: TGTGCCAGCAGCTTAGGGACAGGGAAGTCCGGGGAGCTGTTTTTT.

The chain is built from TRBV10-3 and TRBJ2-2; 8 bases map to TRBD1. Looked up from germline, CDR1 is ENHRY and CDR2 is SYGVKD. This CDR3 comprises 17 residues. The ends lost 4 bases at V and 0 bases at J; junction bases unmatched: 7. CDR3 nucleotide sequence: TGTGCCATCAGTGGTTTGACAGGGGTTACGAACACCGGGGAGCTGTTTTTT. This gives the protein CAISGLTGVTNTGELFF.

The gene calls are TRBV12-5 and TRBJ2-1; D is perhaps TRBD1 or TRBD2 (5 bases each). V dropped 2 bases and J dropped 9 bases, with 14 bases sitting between them. CDR3 length: 14 amino acids. CDR1 and CDR2 from the germline V gene are LGHNT and FRNRAP. The CDR3 loop reads CASGLFGTSLEQFF. DNA of the CDR3: TGTGCTAGTGGTTTGTTCGGGACGTCGCTTGAGCAGTTCTTC.

This chain connects TRBV15 to TRBJ1-1; D gene uncertain. This CDR3 has 15 residues. Per germline, CDR1 LNHNV and CDR2 YYDKDF (reference sequence). Deletions cut 0 bases from V and 2 bases from J, with 10 bases between. The CDR3 coding sequence is TGTGCCACCAGCAGAGATAGGGCCGGCAACACTGAAGCTTTCTTT. Residues: CATSRDRAGNTEAFF. Supplemented by reference TRBV15 and TRBJ1-1, the full variable domain reads DAMVIQNPRYQVTQFGKPVTLSCSQTLNHNVMYWYQQKSSQAPKLLFHYYDKDFNNEADTPDNFQSRRPNTSFCFLDIRSPGLGDTAMYLCATSRDRAGNTEAFFGQGTRLTVV.

CDR3 DNA sequence: TGTGCCAGCCACAGATTGAACACTGAAGCTTTCTTT. This translates into CASHRLNTEAFF. This chain links TRBV11-2 with TRBJ1-1; the D is unclear. Trimming removed 8 bases from V and 0 bases from J, with 7 bases in between. Germline V CDR1 and CDR2: SGHAT, FQNNGV. The CDR3 sequence is 12 residues long.

This chain uses TRBV27 with TRBJ2-4, with no clear D. Germline values: CDR1 MNHEY, CDR2 SMNVEV (reference sequence). The CDR3 totals 13 residues. Between the trimmed V and J ends, which lost 3 bases and 5 bases, there was a span of 8 bases. The CDR3 DNA reads as TGTGCCAGCAGTTTTATTGGCCAAAACATTCAGTACTTC. Amino acids: CASSFIGQNIQYF.

The chain has TRBV7-9 and TRBJ2-7; D not certain. The germline V gene has CDR1 SEHNR and CDR2 FQNEAQ (reference sequence). The CDR3 totals 14 residues. Between the trimmed V and J ends, which lost 8 bases and 5 bases, there was a span of 19 bases. Here the CDR3 DNA reads TGTGCCAGCGGAAACGGGCTCCCGGCCGACGAGCAGTACTTC. Its protein is CASGNGLPADEQYF.

Remarks on this clone: Other DNA sequences within the sample encode an identical CDR3. The chain links TRBV9 to TRBJ2-5; possible D gene TRBD1, 5 bases. The CDR3 length is 14 residues. The V end was cut by 0 bases, the J end by 5 bases, with 11 bases between. The V gene's germline CDR1 is SGDLS and CDR2 YYNGEE. CDR3 loop: CASSVEGVGETQYF. CDR3 DNA sequence: TGTGCCAGCAGCGTAGAAGGGGTTGGGGAGACCCAGTACTTC. The entire variable domain, with the rest obtained from reference TRBV9 and TRBJ2-5, is as follows: DSGVTQTPKHLITATGQRVTLRCSPRSGDLSVYWYQQSLDQGLQFLIQYYNGEERAKGNILERFSAQQFPDLHSELNLSSLELGDSALYFCASSVEGVGETQYFGPGTRLLVL.

A note on this clone: Its ends do not fully match the called genes, so a read error is possible. This chain joins TRBV7-8 and TRBJ2-3; 15 positions agree with TRBD2. The CDR3 extends over 16 amino acids. Per germline, CDR1 SGHVS and CDR2 FQNEAQ. This CDR3 is CASGGLAGGPKDTQYF. CDR3 bases: TGTGCCAGCGGCGGACTAGCGGGAGGGCCTAAGGATACGCAATATTTT.

The chain couples TRBV19 to TRBJ2-4; TRBD1 agrees at 10 bases. Trimming at V came to 5 bases and at J to 8 bases, leaving 6 bases not matched to a gene. Germline CDR1 is LNHDA and CDR2 is SQIVND (reference sequence). This CDR3 has 14 residues. This CDR3 is CASSPRTGGDIQYF. CDR3 bases: TGTGCCAGTAGTCCCAGGACAGGGGGAGACATTCAGTACTTC.

The J gene is TRBJ2-1, the V gene TRBV7-6, with TRBD2 matching over 13 bases. V was pared by 4 bases and J by 4 bases, with 1 base of the junction left unmatched. The germline V gene encodes CDR1 SGHVS and CDR2 FNYEAQ. The CDR3 runs 15 residues. The CDR3, as DNA: TGTGCCAGCAGCTCGGGACTAGCGGGGTACAATGAGCAGTTCTTC. Encoded protein: CASSSGLAGYNEQFF. The whole variable domain, filled in from reference TRBV7-6 and TRBJ2-1, reads GAGVSQSPRYKVTKRGQDVALRCDPISGHVSLYWYRQALGQGPEFLTYFNYEAQQDKSGLPNDRFSAERPEGSISTLTIQRTEQRDSAMYRCASSSGLAGYNEQFFGPGTRLTVL.

The chain is built from TRBV25-1 and TRBJ1-1; TRBD1 matches at 7 bases. Trimming removed 9 bases from V and 1 base from J; junction bases left unmatched: 11. Germline CDR1 is MGHDK and CDR2 is SYGVNS. This CDR3 is 15 amino acids long. The CDR3 coding sequence is TGTGCCAGTGGACAGGTGGAGTATGGGAACACTGAAGCTTTCTTT. Its protein is CASGQVEYGNTEAFF.

The CDR3 sequence: CASSEGLYEQYF. Written as DNA, the CDR3 is TGTGCCAGCAGTGAAGGGCTCTACGAGCAGTACTTC. The chain is built from TRBV2 and TRBJ2-7; D not certain. This CDR3 has 12 residues. Per the germline V gene, CDR1 is SNHLY and CDR2 is FYNNEI. The V end was cut by 1 base, the J end by 3 bases, with 4 bases between. Full variable domain (outside the CDR3, taken from reference TRBV2 and TRBJ2-7): EPEVTQTPSHQVTQMGQEVILRCVPISNHLYFYWYRQILGQKVEFLVSFYNNEISEKSEIFDDQFSVERPDGSNFTLKIRSTKLEDSAMYFCASSEGLYEQYFGPGTRLTVT.